Presented here are 18 T cell receptor beta chains from one specimen sequenced in a study of beta chain features in type 1 diabetes. Overall study results and limits: When Type 1 diabetes patients were examined, their TCRB CDR3s proved moderately but significantly shorter in all four CD4+ subsets.

No antigen has been assigned to these receptors. Of the isolated RNA, all was reverse transcribed, and so the sequenced material was expressed TCRB transcripts. Only in-frame clones appear in the TCRdb table, and some are missing; sequencing was by immunoSEQ multiplex PCR. The sample gives around 70,000 clones, about 48% of which show up once; 0.65% to 0.85% is in the top ten. The sample taken for sequencing was central memory CD4+ T cells from blood. The receptor set was obtained from a man aged 25 to 40 with type 1 diabetes.

The V and J genes are TRBV10-3 and TRBJ1-1; no clear D. This CDR3 contains 13 residues. Germline lookup yields CDR1 ENHRY and CDR2 SYGVKD. V shed 9 bases and J shed 0 bases, with 11 bases lying between them. CDR3 region: CAMRRSMNTEAFF. The CDR3, as DNA: TGTGCCATGAGGAGGTCAATGAACACTGAAGCTTTCTTT.

The chain joins TRBV5-6 to TRBJ1-2; 9 bases are a match to TRBD1. This CDR3 region has 12 residues. V was clipped by 10 bases and J by 8 bases; unmatched bases: 9. In germline, CDR1 is SGHDT, CDR2 YYEEEE. The chain's CDR3 is CASDRGREGYTF. The CDR3 region has the DNA TGTGCCTCGGACAGGGGACGTGAGGGCTACACCTTC.

This clone was seen a few times. The chain has TRBV19 and TRBJ1-1; weak D call: TRBD1 (6 bases). The CDR3 covers 15 residues. Germline V gene lookup returns CDR1 LNHDA and CDR2 SQIVND (reference sequence). The V end lost 5 bases, the J end lost 1 base, and 14 bases lay between the germline ends. As DNA, the CDR3 is TGTGCCAGTAGTCGATGGGAACAGGGGAACACTGAAGCTTTCTTT. It yields the protein CASSRWEQGNTEAFF.

The CDR3 region is CASSQGLRRSGEQYF. The CDR3 DNA is TGTGCCAGCAGCCAAGGACTCAGGAGGAGCGGCGAGCAGTACTTC. This chain links TRBV14 with TRBJ2-7, with D tentatively TRBD2 (5 bases). Germline CDR1 SGHDN, CDR2 FVKESK. The CDR3 runs to 15 residues. V was clipped by 1 base and J by 6 bases, with 16 bases between them.

This rearrangement joins TRBV5-1 to TRBJ2-3; TRBD2 matches at 9 bases. The germline V gene encodes CDR1 SGHRS and CDR2 YFSETQ. Trimming at V came to 0 bases and at J to 3 bases, leaving 5 bases not matched to a gene. The CDR3 consists of 16 residues. The CDR3: CASSLGATSGTDTQYF. CDR3 nucleotides: TGCGCCAGCAGCTTGGGGGCCACTAGCGGGACAGATACGCAGTATTTT.

The chain is built from TRBV7-2 and TRBJ2-5, with TRBD1 identical over 7 bases. The CDR3 loop spans 14 amino acids. The V gene's germline CDR1 is SGHTA and CDR2 FQGNSA. Unmatched junction bases numbered 6, after V lost 3 bases and J lost 5 bases. The CDR3 nucleotides are TGTGCCAGCAGCTTTAACAGGGGCAAGGAGACCCAGTACTTC. It is translated as CASSFNRGKETQYF.

The chain combines TRBV6-5 with TRBJ2-5, with TRBD1 matching over 8 bases. The closer fit of TRBJ2-7 to the DNA end suggests the J call may be wrong. The CDR3 spans 13 residues. Germline assignment: CDR1 MNHEY and CDR2 SVGAGI. CDR3 residues: CASSSTGGYEQYF. CDR3 bases: TGTGCCAGCAGTTCTACAGGGGGCTACGAGCAGTACTTC.

The rearrangement uses TRBV4-1 and TRBJ2-6; 7 nucleotides line up with TRBD2. With V trimmed by 8 bases and J by 0 bases, 10 bases remained unmatched. CDR3 length: 17 amino acids. CDR1 and CDR2 (germline): MGHRA, YSYEKL. The CDR3 DNA reads as TGCGCCAGCGCCCCCCTAGCGGTCCCCTCTGGGGCCAACGTCCTGACTTTC. The encoded protein is CASAPLAVPSGANVLTF.

The chain uses TRBV6-5 and TRBJ1-2, with D tentatively TRBD1 (5 bases). Trimming removed 5 bases at V and 8 bases at J, with 9 bases between. Per the germline V gene, CDR1 is MNHEY and CDR2 is SVGAGI. This CDR3 has 11 residues. Here the CDR3 DNA reads TGTGCCAGCAGTGGCGGGGACGGCTACACCTTC. Encoded protein: CASSGGDGYTF.

CDR3 amino acids: CASSTRQGANTEAFF. As DNA, the CDR3 is TGTGCCAGCAGCACTAGACAGGGGGCGAACACTGAAGCTTTCTTT. The rearrangement uses TRBV2 and TRBJ1-1; 10 bases map to TRBD1. This CDR3 has 15 residues. With 6 bases clipped from V and 1 base from J, the junction kept 5 bases outside the gene matches. Germline V gene data show CDR1 as SNHLY and CDR2 as FYNNEI.

The chain uses TRBV6-1 and TRBJ2-7; 7 bases align to TRBD2. There are 13 residues in the CDR3. The trim removed 6 bases at V and 3 bases at J, leaving 5 bases unmatched. Looked up from germline, CDR1 is MNHNS and CDR2 is SASEGT. Here the CDR3 reads CASRNGLDYEQYF. The CDR3 region has the DNA TGTGCCAGCAGGAATGGACTAGACTACGAGCAGTACTTC.

In its sample, this clone was seen once. V usage is TRBV18 and J usage is TRBJ1-1, with 12 bases aligning to TRBD1. The CDR3 sequence is 16 residues long. J lost 4 bases, V lost 4 bases, and 7 bases had no gene match. Germline V gene data show CDR1 as KGHSH and CDR2 as LQKENI. The CDR3 sequence is CASSQGQGAQGTEAFF. CDR3 nucleotides: TGTGCCAGCTCACAGGGACAGGGGGCGCAAGGCACTGAAGCTTTCTTT.

V is TRBV6-6 and J is TRBJ2-7, with TRBD2 identical over 7 bases. The ends lost 6 bases at V and 5 bases at J; junction bases unmatched: 13. Germline loops: CDR1 MNHNY, CDR2 SVGAGI (reference sequence). The length of the CDR3 is 15 residues. CDR3 residues: CASRHGGGRGDEQYF. The CDR3 DNA reads as TGTGCCAGCAGGCACGGCGGCGGGAGAGGAGACGAGCAGTACTTC.

This chain links TRBV30 with TRBJ1-3; D is ambiguous. V was cut by 8 bases and J by 4 bases, with 12 bases left in between. Germline V gene data show CDR1 as GTSNPN and CDR2 as SVGIG (reference sequence). The CDR3 totals 12 residues. In DNA form, the CDR3 reads TGTGCCAATACAATTCGAGGAAACACCATATATTTT. Protein product: CANTIRGNTIYF.

This clone was seen only a few times. The chain couples TRBV18 to TRBJ2-7; TRBD1 agrees at 7 bases. The CDR3 spans 14 residues. After removal of 4 bases from V and 2 bases from J, the junction contained 5 bases not matched to a gene. Germline lookup yields CDR1 KGHSH and CDR2 LQKENI. CDR3 nucleotide sequence: TGTGCCAGCTCACGAGGGGACAGCACCTACGAGCAGTACTTC. It yields the protein CASSRGDSTYEQYF.

DNA of the CDR3: TGTGCCAGCAGCCGGTCGTCGGGGACCTACGAGCAGTACTTC. Translating gives CASSRSSGTYEQYF. The J gene is TRBJ2-7, the V gene TRBV14; possibly TRBD2 for D (5 bases). Trimming left V 4 bases short and J 2 bases short, with 12 bases between. CDR1 is SGHDN and CDR2 is FVKESK in the germline V gene. The CDR3 spans 14 residues.

The rearrangement uses TRBV10-3 and TRBJ1-1, with 9 bases aligning to TRBD1. Germline loops: CDR1 ENHRY, CDR2 SYGVKD. Unmatched junction bases numbered 9, after V lost 6 bases and J lost 7 bases. The CDR3 is 14 residues long. CDR3 amino acids: CAISPGTGFFEAFF. The CDR3 DNA sequence: TGTGCCATCAGCCCCGGGACAGGGTTTTTTGAAGCTTTCTTT.

This clone was seen a single time. This chain links TRBV2 with TRBJ1-5; maybe TRBD1 (6 bases). V was pared by 7 bases and J by 7 bases, with 17 bases between. The CDR3 is made up of 14 amino acids. Germline loops: CDR1 SNHLY, CDR2 FYNNEI. CDR3 DNA sequence: TGTGCCAGCAATGGACAGTCCCCTAGGCAGCCCCAGCATTTT. Its protein is CASNGQSPRQPQHF.